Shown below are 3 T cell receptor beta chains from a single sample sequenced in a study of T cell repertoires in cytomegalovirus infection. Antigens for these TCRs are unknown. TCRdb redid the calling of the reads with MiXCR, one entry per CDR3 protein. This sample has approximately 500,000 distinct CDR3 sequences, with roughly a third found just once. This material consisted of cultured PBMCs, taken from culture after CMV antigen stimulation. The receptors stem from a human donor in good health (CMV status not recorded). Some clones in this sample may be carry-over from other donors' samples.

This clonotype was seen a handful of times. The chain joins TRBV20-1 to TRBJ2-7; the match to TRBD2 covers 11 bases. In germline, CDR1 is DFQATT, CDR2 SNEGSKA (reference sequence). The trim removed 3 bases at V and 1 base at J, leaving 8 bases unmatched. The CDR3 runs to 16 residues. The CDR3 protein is CSASPKGTSGSYEQYF. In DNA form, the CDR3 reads TGCAGTGCTAGCCCAAAAGGGACTAGCGGATCCTACGAGCAGTACTTC.

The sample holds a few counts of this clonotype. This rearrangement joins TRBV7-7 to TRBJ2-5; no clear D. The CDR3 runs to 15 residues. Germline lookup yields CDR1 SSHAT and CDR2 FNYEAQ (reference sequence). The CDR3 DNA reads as TGTGCTAGCCGACGATCGGGTAGCAACCAAGAGACCCAGTACTTC. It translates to CASRRSGSNQETQYF.

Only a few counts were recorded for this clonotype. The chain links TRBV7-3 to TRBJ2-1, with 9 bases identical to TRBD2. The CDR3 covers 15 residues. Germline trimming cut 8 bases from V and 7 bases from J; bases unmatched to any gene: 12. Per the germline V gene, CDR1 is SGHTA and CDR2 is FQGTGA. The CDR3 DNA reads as TGTGCCAGCTCCCGGGGTAGCGGGAGTATGAATGAGCAGTTCTTC. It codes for CASSRGSGSMNEQFF.